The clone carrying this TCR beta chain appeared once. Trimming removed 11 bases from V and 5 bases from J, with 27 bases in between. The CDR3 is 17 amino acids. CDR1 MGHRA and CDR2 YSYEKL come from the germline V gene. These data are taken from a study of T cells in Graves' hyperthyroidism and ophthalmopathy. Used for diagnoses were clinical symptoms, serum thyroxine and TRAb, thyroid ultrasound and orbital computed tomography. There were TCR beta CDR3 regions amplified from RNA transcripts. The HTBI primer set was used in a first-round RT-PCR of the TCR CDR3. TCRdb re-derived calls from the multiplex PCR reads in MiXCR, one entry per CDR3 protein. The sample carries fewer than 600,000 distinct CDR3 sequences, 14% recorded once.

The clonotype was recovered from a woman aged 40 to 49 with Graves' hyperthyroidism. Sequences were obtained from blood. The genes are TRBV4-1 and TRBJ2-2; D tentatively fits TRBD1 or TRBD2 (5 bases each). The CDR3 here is CAVYERDAPQGTGELFF. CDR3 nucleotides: TGCGCCGTTTATGAACGGGACGCGCCGCAGGGTACCGGGGAGCTGTTTTTT.